The next 18 T cell receptor beta chains were all read from a single sample in a study of early T cells in non-severe SARS-CoV-2 infection (dated by TCRdb to about 2021). The library was obtained by 5' RACE. This sample was sequenced with a NextSeq 500. TCRdb took the public reads, trimmed them with fastp at Q25, ran MiXCR for clone calling and kept in-frame beta chains. CDR3 protein sequences are deduplicated, and each keeps its most common genes and DNA. The sample profile shows approximately 20,000 distinct CDR3 sequences; approximately 4.5% of them were found once. About 7.8% of the sample is in the top ten clones. Sequenced input: whole blood. All receptors derive from an adult who was a healthcare worker with PCR-confirmed SARS-CoV-2 infection or an uninfected control (not recorded which).

This clonotype occurred many times. The chain has TRBV20-1 and TRBJ2-5, with D perhaps TRBD2 (6 bases). With 0 bases removed from V and 7 bases from J, the gap between germline ends came to 15 bases. The V gene's germline CDR1 is DFQATT and CDR2 SNEGSKA (reference sequence). This CDR3 region has 14 residues. The CDR3, as DNA: TGCAGTGCTAGAGAGTTTCGGCTCGGGGGGACCCAGTACTTC. Protein: CSAREFRLGGTQYF.

There are a few counts of this clonotype. The CDR3 coding sequence is TGCAGTGCCCCAGCGAGGGGCGCGATGAACACTGAAGCTTTCTTT. Translation: CSAPARGAMNTEAFF. V usage is TRBV20-1 and J usage is TRBJ1-1; D possibly corresponds to TRBD1 (5 bases). The CDR3 consists of 15 residues. The germline V and J ends were trimmed by 6 bases and 0 bases, with 17 bases remaining between them. Per the germline V gene, CDR1 is DFQATT and CDR2 is SNEGSKA (reference sequence).

This clonotype has a count of ten or more. V and J are TRBV7-9 and TRBJ1-1, with unresolved D. With 6 bases removed from V and 5 bases from J, the gap between germline ends came to 10 bases. Germline V CDR1 and CDR2: SEHNR, FQNEAQ (reference sequence). The CDR3 covers 12 residues. This CDR3 is CASSSSGTEAFF. As DNA, the CDR3 is TGTGCCAGCAGTTCCAGTGGGACTGAAGCTTTCTTT.

This clonotype turned up a few times. The chain uses TRBV6-4 and TRBJ2-1; D remains unclear. The V end was cut by 7 bases, the J end by 0 bases, with 10 bases between. Germline CDR1 MRHNA, CDR2 SNTAGT. The CDR3 is 14 amino acids. The CDR3 sequence: CASNRPSSYNEQFF. CDR3 sequence (DNA): TGTGCCAGCAATAGGCCGAGCTCCTACAATGAGCAGTTCTTC.

This clonotype was observed at least ten times. V and J are TRBV12-3 or TRBV12-4 and TRBJ1-2; 8 bases are shared with TRBD1. This CDR3 has 19 residues. Trimming cost V 7 bases and J 0 bases; bases outside gene matches: 19. The DNA of the CDR3 is TGTGCCAGCACCACATCCGGCAGGGGGCCTTACTTAGCTAACTATGGCTACACCTTC. Protein sequence: CASTTSGRGPYLANYGYTF.

This clonotype was detected many times. The chain employs TRBV6-6 and TRBJ2-2; D gene ambiguous. CDR1 MNHNY and CDR2 SVGAGI come from the germline V gene (reference sequence). Trimming cost V 1 base and J 0 bases, with 6 bases left between them. This CDR3 has 15 residues. The CDR3 loop is CASSYYSANTGELFF. Here the CDR3 DNA reads TGTGCCAGCAGTTACTACAGCGCGAACACCGGGGAGCTGTTTTTT.

The genes are TRBV15 and TRBJ2-3; no definite D call. The CDR3 runs 16 residues. V was pared by 1 base and J by 1 base, with 12 bases between. CDR1 is LNHNV and CDR2 is YYDKDF in the germline V gene (reference sequence). The CDR3 loop is CATSRARVPGTDTQYF. The DNA of the CDR3 is TGTGCCACCAGCAGAGCAAGGGTCCCTGGCACAGATACGCAGTATTTT.

This clonotype showed up many times. This chain connects TRBV7-9 to TRBJ2-5; TRBD1 matches 7 bases. Germline trimming cut 2 bases from V and 0 bases from J; bases unmatched to any gene: 6. The CDR3 covers 16 residues. The germline CDR1 and CDR2 sequences are SEHNR and FQNEAQ (reference sequence). In DNA, the CDR3 is TGTGCCAGCAGCTTACCGCCGGGACAGTACCAAGAGACCCAGTACTTC. It yields the protein CASSLPPGQYQETQYF.

This clonotype was counted a few times. The chain carries TRBV6-5 and TRBJ2-7, with TRBD2 as a possible D gene (5 bases). The V and J ends lost 11 bases and 2 bases respectively, with 16 bases between them. The V gene's germline CDR1 is MNHEY and CDR2 SVGAGI. CDR3 length equals 13 residues. This CDR3 is CAVGGGVAYEQYF. The CDR3, as DNA: TGTGCCGTCGGAGGAGGTGTAGCCTACGAGCAGTACTTC.

The table lists this clonotype with many counts. The chain uses TRBV7-2 and TRBJ1-3; D is undetermined. V was cut by 4 bases and J by 2 bases, with 9 bases left in between. Germline CDR1 and CDR2: SGHTA and FQGNSA. This CDR3 has 14 amino acids. CDR3 amino acids: CASSSNGAGNTIYF. Here the CDR3 DNA reads TGTGCCAGCAGCTCTAACGGGGCTGGAAACACCATATATTTT.

This clonotype was seen many times. V usage is TRBV4-2 and J usage is TRBJ2-3, with TRBD2 matching 12 bases. The germline V gene has CDR1 LGHNA and CDR2 YNFKEQ. V trimming: 4 bases; J trimming: 6 bases; junction bases outside the gene matches: 5. The CDR3 totals 15 residues. The CDR3 here is CASSLGGTSGDTQYF. Written as DNA, the CDR3 is TGTGCCAGCAGCCTCGGAGGGACTAGCGGGGATACGCAGTATTTT.

This clonotype was recorded at least ten times. In DNA form, the CDR3 reads TGCAGTGCTGGTACAGGGGGCATCACTGAAGCTTTCTTT. Translating gives CSAGTGGITEAFF. This chain uses TRBV20-1 with TRBJ1-1; TRBD1 aligns across 9 bases. This CDR3 is built from 13 residues. V lost 5 bases and J lost 4; bases outside the gene matches: 5. Germline CDR1 DFQATT, CDR2 SNEGSKA (reference sequence).

This clonotype was seen repeatedly, ten times or more. This chain connects TRBV20-1 to TRBJ2-1, with 8 bases that match TRBD2. In germline, CDR1 is DFQATT, CDR2 SNEGSKA (reference sequence). The CDR3 runs 14 residues. Trimming at V came to 3 bases and at J to 6 bases, leaving 7 bases not matched to a gene. The CDR3: CSASYRTSINEQFF. The CDR3 coding sequence is TGCAGTGCTAGTTACAGGACTAGCATCAATGAGCAGTTCTTC.

In this sample, this clonotype turned up many times. V is TRBV4-3 and J is TRBJ2-7; D possibly matches TRBD1 or TRBD2 (5 bases each). Germline CDR1 LGHNA, CDR2 YSLEER. This CDR3 spans 16 amino acids. With 0 bases removed from V and 9 bases from J, the gap between germline ends came to 21 bases. CDR3 bases: TGCGCCAGCAGCCAAGAGGGGACCGGACATCTTTCTGGGCAGTACTTC. This codes for CASSQEGTGHLSGQYF.

The chain employs TRBV19 and TRBJ1-1; tentative D call: TRBD1 (6 bases). The germline CDR1 and CDR2 sequences are LNHDA and SQIVND (reference sequence). This CDR3 is built from 15 residues. The ends were cut back, 5 bases at V and 2 bases at J, with 15 bases in the middle. The CDR3 DNA sequence: TGTGCCAGTAGTTTCCCCTCCAGGGGAAACACTGAAGCTTTCTTT. Residues: CASSFPSRGNTEAFF. Supplemented by reference TRBV19 and TRBJ1-1, the full variable domain reads DGGITQSPKYLFRKEGQNVTLSCEQNLNHDAMYWYRQDPGQGLRLIYYSQIVNDFQKGDIAEGYSVSREKKESFPLTVTSAQKNPTAFYLCASSFPSRGNTEAFFGQGTRLTVV.

This clonotype was counted many times. The rearrangement links TRBV12-3 or TRBV12-4 to TRBJ1-5; the D is unclear. The V end lost 5 bases, the J end lost 2 bases, and 13 bases lay between the germline ends. This CDR3 spans 15 amino acids. The CDR3 here is CASSPKGIGNQPQHF. DNA of the CDR3: TGTGCCAGCAGTCCTAAAGGAATCGGCAATCAGCCCCAGCATTTT.

This clonotype showed up many times. The chain recombines TRBV7-2 with TRBJ2-1; 7 nucleotides line up with TRBD2. Germline CDR1 reads SGHTA; CDR2 reads FQGNSA. The trim removed 4 bases at V and 3 bases at J, leaving 3 bases unmatched. The CDR3 is 14 amino acids. Here the CDR3 DNA reads TGTGCCAGCAGCTCGAGCGGGGACTACAATGAGCAGTTCTTC. Translation: CASSSSGDYNEQFF.

This clonotype was detected many times. The rearrangement uses TRBV5-1 and TRBJ2-1; TRBD2 matches 7 bases. The V gene end was trimmed by 0 bases and the J gene end by 7 bases; junction bases not matched to a gene: 7. The CDR3 length is 15 residues. The germline gives CDR1 SGHRS, CDR2 YFSETQ. CDR3 DNA: TGCGCCAGCAGCTTGGGGGGGACTACGGTAAATGAGCAGTTCTTC. It translates to CASSLGGTTVNEQFF. The full variable domain, completed using reference TRBV5-1 and TRBJ2-1, is KAGVTQTPRYLIKTRGQQVTLSCSPISGHRSVSWYQQTPGQGLQFLFEYFSETQRNKGNFPGRFSGRQFSNSRSEMNVSTLELGDSALYLCASSLGGTTVNEQFFGPGTRLTVL.